Listed here is a single T cell receptor (beta chain). Its antigen is not known. The method was immunoSEQ multiplex PCR; TCRdb's version includes in-frame clones alone and lacks a portion of them. The top ten clones hold 1.7% of a sample with 45,000 to 65,000 clones, 90% to 95% of them seen once. This CDR3 has 18 residues. The V and J ends lost 0 bases and 6 bases, in that order; junction bases with no gene match: 9. CDR1 is SGHRS, CDR2 YFSETQ, per germline. The source of the sample is a study of cytomegalovirus exposure and HLA in healthy donors. Turning to the study itself: The approximately 110 validation repertoires used a platform that matched the one used for the 550 to 800 first-cohort repertoires, as a later analysis reported. Broader study findings: Cytomegalovirus status was reportedly diagnosed by the classifier with high sensitivity and specificity. Most TCR sequences were seen very rarely across donors, but some public TCRs occurred in many.

The TCR sequence derives from a woman aged 18-30 years in good health and CMV-seropositive. The genes are TRBV5-1 and TRBJ2-2; 12 positions agree with TRBD2. The sample comprised PBMCs. The CDR3: CASSLGPSSGGASGELFF. The CDR3 coding sequence is TGCGCCAGCAGCTTGGGCCCCTCTAGCGGGGGGGCTTCCGGGGAGCTGTTTTTT. Full variable domain (remainder filled in from reference TRBV5-1 and TRBJ2-2): KAGVTQTPRYLIKTRGQQVTLSCSPISGHRSVSWYQQTPGQGLQFLFEYFSETQRNKGNFPGRFSGRQFSNSRSEMNVSTLELGDSALYLCASSLGPSSGGASGELFFGEGSRLTVL.